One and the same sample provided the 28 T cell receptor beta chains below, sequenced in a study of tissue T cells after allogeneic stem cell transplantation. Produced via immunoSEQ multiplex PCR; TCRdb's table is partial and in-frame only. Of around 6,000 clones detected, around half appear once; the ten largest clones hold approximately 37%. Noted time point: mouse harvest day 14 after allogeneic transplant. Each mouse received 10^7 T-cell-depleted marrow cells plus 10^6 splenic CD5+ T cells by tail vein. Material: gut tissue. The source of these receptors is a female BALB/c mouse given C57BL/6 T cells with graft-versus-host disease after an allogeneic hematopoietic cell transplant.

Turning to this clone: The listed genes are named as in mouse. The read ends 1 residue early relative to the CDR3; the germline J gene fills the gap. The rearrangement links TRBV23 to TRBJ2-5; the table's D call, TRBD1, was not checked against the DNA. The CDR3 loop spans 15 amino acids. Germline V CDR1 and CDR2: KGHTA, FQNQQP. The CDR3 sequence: CSSSQSMGQQDTQYF. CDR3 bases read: TGCTCCAGCAGTCAATCTATGGGACAACAAGACACCCAGTAC.

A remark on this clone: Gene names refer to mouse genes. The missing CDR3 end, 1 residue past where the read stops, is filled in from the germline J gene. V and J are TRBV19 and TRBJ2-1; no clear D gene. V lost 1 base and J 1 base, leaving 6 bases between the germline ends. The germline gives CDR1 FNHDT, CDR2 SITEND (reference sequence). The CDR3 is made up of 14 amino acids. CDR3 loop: CASSILANYAEQFF. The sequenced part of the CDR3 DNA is TGTGCCAGCAGTATACTGGCGAACTATGCTGAGCAGTTC.

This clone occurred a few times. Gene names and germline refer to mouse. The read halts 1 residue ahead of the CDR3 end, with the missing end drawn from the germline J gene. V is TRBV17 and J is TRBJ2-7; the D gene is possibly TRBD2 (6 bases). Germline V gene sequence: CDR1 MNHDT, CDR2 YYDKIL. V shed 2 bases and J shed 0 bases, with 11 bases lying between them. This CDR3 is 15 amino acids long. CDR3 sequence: CASSRLGRSSYEQYF. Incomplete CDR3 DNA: TGTGCTAGCAGTAGACTGGGGAGGAGCTCCTATGAACAGTAC.

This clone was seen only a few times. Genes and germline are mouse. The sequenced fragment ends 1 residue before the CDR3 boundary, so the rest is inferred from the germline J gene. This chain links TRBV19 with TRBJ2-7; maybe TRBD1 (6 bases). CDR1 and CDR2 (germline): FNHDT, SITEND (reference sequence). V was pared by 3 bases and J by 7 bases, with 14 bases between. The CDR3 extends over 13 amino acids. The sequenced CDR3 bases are TGTGCCAGCAGTACCCAGGGGAGAAGGGAACAGTAC. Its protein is CASSTQGRREQY. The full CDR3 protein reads CASSTQGRREQYF.

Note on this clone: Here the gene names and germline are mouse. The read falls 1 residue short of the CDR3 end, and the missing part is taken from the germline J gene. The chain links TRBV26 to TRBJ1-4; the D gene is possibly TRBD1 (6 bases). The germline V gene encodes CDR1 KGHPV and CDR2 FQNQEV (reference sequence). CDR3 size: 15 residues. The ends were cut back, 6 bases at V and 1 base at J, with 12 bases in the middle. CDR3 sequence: CASSGTPYSNERLFF. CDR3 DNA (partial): TGTGCCAGCAGCGGGACACCATATTCCAACGAAAGATTATTT.

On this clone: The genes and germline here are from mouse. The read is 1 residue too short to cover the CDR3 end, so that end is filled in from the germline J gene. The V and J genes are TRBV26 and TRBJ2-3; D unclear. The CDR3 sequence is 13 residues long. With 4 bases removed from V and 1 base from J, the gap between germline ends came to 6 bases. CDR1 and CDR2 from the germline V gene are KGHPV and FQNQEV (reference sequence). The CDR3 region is CASSPQGAETLYF. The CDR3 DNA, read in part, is TGTGCCAGCAGTCCGCAGGGTGCAGAAACGCTGTAT.

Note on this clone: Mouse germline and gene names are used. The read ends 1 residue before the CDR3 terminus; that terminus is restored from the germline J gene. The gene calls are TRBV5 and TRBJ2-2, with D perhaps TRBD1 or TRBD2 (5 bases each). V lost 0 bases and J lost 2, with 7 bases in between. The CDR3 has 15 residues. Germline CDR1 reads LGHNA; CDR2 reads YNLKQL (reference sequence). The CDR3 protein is CASSQEGENTGQLYF. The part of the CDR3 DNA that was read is TGTGCCAGCAGCCAAGAGGGGGAGAACACCGGGCAGCTCTAC.

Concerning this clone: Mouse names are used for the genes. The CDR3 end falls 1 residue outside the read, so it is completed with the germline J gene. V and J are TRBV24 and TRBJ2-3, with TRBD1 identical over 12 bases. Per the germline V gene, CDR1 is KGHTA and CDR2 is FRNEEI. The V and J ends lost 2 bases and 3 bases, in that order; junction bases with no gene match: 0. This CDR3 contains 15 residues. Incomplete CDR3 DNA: TGTGCCAGCAGTCTGGGGACAGGGGGCGCAGAAACGCTGTAT. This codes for CASSLGTGGAETLY. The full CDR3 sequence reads CASSLGTGGAETLYF.

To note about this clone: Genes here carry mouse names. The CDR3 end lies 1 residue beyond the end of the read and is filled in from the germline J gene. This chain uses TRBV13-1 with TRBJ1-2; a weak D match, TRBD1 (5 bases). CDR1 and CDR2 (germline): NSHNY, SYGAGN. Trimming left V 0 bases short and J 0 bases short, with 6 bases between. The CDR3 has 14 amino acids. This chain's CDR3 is CASSDAGSNSDYTF. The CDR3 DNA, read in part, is TGTGCCAGCAGTGATGCAGGGTCAAACTCCGACTACACC.

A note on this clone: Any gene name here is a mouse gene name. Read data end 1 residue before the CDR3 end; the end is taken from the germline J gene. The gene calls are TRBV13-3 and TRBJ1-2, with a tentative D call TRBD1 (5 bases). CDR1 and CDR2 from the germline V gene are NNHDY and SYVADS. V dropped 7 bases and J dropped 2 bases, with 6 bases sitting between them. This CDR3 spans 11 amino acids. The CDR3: CASGDNSDYTF. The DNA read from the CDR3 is TGTGCCAGCGGGGACAACTCCGACTACACC.

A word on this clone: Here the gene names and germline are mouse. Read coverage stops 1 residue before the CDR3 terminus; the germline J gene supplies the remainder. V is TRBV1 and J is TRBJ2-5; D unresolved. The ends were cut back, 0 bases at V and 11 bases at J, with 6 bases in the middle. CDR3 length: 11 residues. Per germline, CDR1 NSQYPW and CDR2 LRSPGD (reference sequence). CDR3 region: CTCSAEAVQYF. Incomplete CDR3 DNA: TGCACCTGCAGTGCAGAGGCGGTCCAGTAC. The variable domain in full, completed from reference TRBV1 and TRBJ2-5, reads VTLLEQNPRWRLVPRGQAVNLRCILKNSQYPWMSWYQQDLQKQLQWLFTLRSPGDKEVKSLPGADYLATRVTDTELRLQVANMSQGRTLYCTCSAEAVQYFGPGTRLLVL.

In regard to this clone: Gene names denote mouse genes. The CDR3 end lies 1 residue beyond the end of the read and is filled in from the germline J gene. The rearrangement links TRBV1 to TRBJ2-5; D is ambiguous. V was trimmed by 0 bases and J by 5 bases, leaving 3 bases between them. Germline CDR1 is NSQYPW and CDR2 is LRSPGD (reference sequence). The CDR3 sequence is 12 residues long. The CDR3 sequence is CTCSADSDTQYF. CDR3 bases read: TGCACCTGCAGTGCAGATTCAGACACCCAGTAC.

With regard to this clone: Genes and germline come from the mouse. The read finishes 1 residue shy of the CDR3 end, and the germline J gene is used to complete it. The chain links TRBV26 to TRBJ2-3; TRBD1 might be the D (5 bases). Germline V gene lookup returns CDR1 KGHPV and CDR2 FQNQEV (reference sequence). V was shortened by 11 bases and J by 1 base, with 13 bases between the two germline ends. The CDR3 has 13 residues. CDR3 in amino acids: CAGGQGGAETLYF. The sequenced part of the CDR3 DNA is TGTGCCGGCGGGCAGGGAGGTGCAGAAACGCTGTAT.

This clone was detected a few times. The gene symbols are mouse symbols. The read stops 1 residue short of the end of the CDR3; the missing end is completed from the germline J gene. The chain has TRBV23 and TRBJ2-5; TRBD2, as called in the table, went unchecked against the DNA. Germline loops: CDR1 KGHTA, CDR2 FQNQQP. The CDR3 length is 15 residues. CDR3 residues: CSSSQTGGAPGTQYF. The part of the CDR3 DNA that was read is TGCTCCAGCAGTCAGACTGGGGGGGCGCCGGGCACCCAGTAC.

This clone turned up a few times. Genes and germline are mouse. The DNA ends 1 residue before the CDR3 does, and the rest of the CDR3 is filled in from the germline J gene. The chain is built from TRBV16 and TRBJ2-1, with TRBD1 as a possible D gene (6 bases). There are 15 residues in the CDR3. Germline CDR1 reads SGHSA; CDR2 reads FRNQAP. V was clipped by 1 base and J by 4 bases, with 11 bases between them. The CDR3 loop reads CASSLVQGGYAEQFF. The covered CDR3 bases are TGTGCAAGCAGCTTAGTACAGGGCGGGTATGCTGAGCAGTTC.

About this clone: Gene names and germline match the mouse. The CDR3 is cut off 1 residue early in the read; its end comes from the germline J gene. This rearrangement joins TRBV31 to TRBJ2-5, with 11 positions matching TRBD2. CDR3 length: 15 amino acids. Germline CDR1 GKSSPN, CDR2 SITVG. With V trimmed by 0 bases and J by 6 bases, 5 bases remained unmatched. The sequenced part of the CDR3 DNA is TGTGCCTGGAGTCTACACTGGGGGGGCGGTGACACCCAGTAC. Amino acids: CAWSLHWGGGDTQY. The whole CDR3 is CAWSLHWGGGDTQYF.

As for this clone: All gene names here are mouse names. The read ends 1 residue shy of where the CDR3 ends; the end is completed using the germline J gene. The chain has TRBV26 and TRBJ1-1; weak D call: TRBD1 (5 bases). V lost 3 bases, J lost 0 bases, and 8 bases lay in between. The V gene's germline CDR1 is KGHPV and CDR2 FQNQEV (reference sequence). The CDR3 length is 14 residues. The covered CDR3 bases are TGTGCCAGCAGTCTTCTGACAGCAAACACAGAAGTCTTC. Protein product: CASSLLTANTEVF. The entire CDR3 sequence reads CASSLLTANTEVFF.

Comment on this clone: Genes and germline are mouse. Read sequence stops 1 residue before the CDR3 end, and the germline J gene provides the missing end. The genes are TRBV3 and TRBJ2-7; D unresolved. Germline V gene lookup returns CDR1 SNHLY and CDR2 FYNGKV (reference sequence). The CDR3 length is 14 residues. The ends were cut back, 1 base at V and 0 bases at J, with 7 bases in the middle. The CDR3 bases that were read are TGTGCCAGCAGCTTAGACAGTAGCTCCTATGAACAGTAC. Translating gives CASSLDSSSYEQY. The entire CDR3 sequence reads CASSLDSSSYEQYF.

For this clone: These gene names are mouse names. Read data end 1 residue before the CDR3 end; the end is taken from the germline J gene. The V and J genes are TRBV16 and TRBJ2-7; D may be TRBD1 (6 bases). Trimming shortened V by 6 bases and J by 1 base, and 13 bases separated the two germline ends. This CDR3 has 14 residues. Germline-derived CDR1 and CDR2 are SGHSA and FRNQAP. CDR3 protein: CASSVIGGSYEQYF. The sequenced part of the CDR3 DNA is TGTGCAAGCAGTGTTATAGGGGGTTCCTATGAACAGTAC.

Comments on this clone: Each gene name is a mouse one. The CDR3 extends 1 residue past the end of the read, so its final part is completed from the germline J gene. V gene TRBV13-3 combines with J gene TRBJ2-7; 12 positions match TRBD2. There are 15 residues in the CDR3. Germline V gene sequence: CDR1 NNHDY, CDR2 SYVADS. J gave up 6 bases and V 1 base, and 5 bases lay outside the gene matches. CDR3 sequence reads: CASSDRGTGGSEQYF. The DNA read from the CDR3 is TGTGCCAGCAGTGATAGGGGGACTGGGGGGAGTGAACAGTAC.

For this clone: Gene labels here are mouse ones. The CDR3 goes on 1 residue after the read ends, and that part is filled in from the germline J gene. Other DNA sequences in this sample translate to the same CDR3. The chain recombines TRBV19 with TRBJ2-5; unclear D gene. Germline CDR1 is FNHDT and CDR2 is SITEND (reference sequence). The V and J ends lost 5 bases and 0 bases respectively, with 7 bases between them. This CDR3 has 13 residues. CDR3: CASRLINQDTQYF. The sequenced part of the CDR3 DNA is TGTGCCAGCAGGTTGATTAACCAAGACACCCAGTAC.

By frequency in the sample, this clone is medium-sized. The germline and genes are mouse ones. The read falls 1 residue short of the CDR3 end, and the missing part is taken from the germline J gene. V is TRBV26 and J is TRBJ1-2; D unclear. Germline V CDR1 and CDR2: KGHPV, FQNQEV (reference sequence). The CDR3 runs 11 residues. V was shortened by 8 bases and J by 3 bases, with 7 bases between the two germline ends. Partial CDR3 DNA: TGTGCCAGCTGGTCATACTCCGACTACACC. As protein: CASWSYSDYT. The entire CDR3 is CASWSYSDYTF.

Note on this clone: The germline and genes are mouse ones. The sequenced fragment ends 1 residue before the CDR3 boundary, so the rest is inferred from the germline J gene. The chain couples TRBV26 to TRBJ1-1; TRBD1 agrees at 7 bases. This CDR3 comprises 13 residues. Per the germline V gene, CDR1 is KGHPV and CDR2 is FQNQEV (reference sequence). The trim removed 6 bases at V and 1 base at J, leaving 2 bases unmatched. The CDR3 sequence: CASSRDRNTEVFF. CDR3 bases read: TGTGCCAGCAGCCGGGACAGAAACACAGAAGTCTTC.

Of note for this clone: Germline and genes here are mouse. The CDR3 here is CASGEGGNTEVFF. The part of the CDR3 DNA that was read is TGTGCCAGCGGTGAGGGGGGCAACACAGAAGTCTTC. The V call is TRBV13-2, the J call TRBJ1-1, with D perhaps matching TRBD1 (6 bases). Sequencing ends 1 residue short of the CDR3 end; the germline J gene provides the rest. V was cut by 2 bases and J by 2 bases, with 7 bases left in between. The CDR3 is made up of 13 amino acids. The V gene's germline CDR1 is NNHNN and CDR2 SYGAGS (reference sequence).

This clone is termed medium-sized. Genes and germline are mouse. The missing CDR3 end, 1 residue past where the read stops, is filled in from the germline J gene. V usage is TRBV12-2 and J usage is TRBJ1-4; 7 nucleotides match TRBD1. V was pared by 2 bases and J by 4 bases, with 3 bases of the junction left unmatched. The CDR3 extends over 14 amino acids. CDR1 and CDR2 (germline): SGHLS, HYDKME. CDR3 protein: CASSRDSLNERLFF. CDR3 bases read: TGTGCCAGCTCTCGGGACAGCCTCAACGAAAGATTATTT.

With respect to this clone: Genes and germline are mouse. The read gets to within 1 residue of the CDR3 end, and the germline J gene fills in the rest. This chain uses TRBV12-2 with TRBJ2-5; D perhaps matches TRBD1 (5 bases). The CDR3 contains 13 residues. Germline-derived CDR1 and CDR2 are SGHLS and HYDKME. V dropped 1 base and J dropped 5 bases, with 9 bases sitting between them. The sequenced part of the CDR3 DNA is TGTGCCAGCTCTCTTCAGGGTGCAGACACCCAGTAC. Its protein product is CASSLQGADTQY. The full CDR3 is CASSLQGADTQYF.

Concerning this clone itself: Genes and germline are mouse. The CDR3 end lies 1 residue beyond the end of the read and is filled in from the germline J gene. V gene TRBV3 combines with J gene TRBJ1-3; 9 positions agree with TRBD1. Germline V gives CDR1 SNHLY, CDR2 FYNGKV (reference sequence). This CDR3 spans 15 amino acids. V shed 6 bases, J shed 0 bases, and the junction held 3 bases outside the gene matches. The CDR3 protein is CASSHRGLSGNTLYF. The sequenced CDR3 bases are TGTGCCAGCAGTCACAGGGGGCTTTCTGGAAATACGCTCTAT.

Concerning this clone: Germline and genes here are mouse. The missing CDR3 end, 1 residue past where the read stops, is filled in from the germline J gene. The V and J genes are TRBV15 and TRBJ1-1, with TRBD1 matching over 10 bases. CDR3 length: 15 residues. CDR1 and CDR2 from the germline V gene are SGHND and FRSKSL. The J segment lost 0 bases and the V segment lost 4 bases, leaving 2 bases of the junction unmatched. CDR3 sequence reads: CASSSGQGANTEVFF. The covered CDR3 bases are TGTGCCAGCAGTTCCGGACAGGGGGCAAACACAGAAGTCTTC.